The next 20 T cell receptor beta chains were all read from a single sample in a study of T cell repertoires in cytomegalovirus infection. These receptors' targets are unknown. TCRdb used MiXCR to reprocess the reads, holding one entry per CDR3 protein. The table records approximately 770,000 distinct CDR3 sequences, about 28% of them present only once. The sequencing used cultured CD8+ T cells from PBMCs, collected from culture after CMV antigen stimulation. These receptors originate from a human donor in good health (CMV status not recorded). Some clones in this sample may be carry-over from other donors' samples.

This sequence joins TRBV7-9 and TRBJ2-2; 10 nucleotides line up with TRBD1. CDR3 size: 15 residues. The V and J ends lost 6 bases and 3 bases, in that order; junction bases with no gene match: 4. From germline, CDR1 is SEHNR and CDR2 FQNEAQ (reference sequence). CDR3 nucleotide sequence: TGTGCCAGCAGGAGACAGGGGGCTGACACCGGGGAGCTGTTTTTT. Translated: CASRRQGADTGELFF.

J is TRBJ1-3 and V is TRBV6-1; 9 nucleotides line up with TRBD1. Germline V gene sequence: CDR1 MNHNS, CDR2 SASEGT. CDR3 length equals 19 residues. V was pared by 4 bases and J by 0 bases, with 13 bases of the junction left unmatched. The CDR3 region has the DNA TGTGCCAGCAGTGCTTCCGGGACAGGGTTCCCAGACTCTGGAAACACCATATATTTT. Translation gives CASSASGTGFPDSGNTIYF.

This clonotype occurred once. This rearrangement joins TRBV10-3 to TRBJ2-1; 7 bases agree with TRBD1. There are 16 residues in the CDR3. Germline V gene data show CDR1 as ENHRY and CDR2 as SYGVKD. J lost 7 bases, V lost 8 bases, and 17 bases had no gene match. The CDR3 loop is CAIGYPVSGGVNEQFF. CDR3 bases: TGTGCCATCGGTTATCCAGTCTCAGGGGGAGTAAATGAGCAGTTCTTC.

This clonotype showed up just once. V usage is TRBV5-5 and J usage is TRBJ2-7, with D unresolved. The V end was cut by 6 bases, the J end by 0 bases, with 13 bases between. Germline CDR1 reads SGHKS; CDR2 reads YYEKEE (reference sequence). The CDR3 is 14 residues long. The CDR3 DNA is TGTGCCAGCAACTTCTCCAGTAGCTCCTACGAGCAGTACTTC. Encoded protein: CASNFSSSSYEQYF.

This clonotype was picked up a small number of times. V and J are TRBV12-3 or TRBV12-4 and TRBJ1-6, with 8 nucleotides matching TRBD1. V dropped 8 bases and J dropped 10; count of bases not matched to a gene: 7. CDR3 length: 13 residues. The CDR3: CASVPGGNSPLHF. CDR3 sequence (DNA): TGTGCCAGCGTACCAGGGGGCAACTCACCCCTCCACTTT.

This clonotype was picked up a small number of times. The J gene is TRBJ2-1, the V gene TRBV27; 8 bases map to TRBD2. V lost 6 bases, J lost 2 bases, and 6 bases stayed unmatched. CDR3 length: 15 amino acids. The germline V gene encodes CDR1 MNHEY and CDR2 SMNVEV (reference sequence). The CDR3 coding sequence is TGTGCCAGCAGGCCGCGGGGGGCCGCCTACAATGAGCAGTTCTTC. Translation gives CASRPRGAAYNEQFF.

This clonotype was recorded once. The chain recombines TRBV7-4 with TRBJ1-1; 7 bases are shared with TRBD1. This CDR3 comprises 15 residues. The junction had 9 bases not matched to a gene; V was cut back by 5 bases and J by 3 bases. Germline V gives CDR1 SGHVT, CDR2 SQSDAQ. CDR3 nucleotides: TGTGCCAGCAGCCCTACGGACAGGTTGGACACTGAAGCTTTCTTT. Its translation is CASSPTDRLDTEAFF.

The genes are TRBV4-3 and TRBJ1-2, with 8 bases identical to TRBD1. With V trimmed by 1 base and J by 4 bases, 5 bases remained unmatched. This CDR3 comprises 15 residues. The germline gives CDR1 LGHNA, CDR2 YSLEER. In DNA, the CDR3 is TGCGCCAGCAGCCAAGGCAGGGGGCCTACCTATGGCTACACCTTC. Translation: CASSQGRGPTYGYTF.

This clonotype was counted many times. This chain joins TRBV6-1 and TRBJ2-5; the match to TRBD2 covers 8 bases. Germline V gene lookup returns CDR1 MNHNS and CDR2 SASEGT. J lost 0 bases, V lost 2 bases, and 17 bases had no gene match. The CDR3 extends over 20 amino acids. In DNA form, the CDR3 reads TGTGCCAGCAGTGAATATGTCTTCCGGACTAGCCTCTTGTACCAAGAGACCCAGTACTTC. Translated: CASSEYVFRTSLLYQETQYF.

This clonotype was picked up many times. The DNA of the CDR3 is TGTGCCAGCAGCTTAGGCCGGCTTGATAATCAGCCCCAGCATTTT. It encodes CASSLGRLDNQPQHF. The J gene is TRBJ1-5, the V gene TRBV7-2; no clear D. The CDR3 runs 15 residues. Germline loops: CDR1 SGHTA, CDR2 FQGNSA. The ends were cut back, 1 base at V and 4 bases at J, with 11 bases in the middle.

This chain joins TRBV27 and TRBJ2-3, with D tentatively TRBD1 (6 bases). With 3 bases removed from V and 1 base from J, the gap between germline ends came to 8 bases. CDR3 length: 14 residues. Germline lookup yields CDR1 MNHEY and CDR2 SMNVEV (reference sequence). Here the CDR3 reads CASSFWGRTDTQYF. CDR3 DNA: TGTGCCAGCAGTTTTTGGGGGCGCACAGATACGCAGTATTTT.

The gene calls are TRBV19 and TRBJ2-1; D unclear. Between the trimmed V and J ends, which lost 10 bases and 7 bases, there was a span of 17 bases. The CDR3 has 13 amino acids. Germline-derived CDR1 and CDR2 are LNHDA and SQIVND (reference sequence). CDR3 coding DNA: TGTGCCACTTACGGGCTCCAGCTAAATGAGCAGTTCTTC. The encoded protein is CATYGLQLNEQFF. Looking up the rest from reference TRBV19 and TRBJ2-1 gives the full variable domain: DGGITQSPKYLFRKEGQNVTLSCEQNLNHDAMYWYRQDPGQGLRLIYYSQIVNDFQKGDIAEGYSVSREKKESFPLTVTSAQKNPTAFYLCATYGLQLNEQFFGPGTRLTVL.

The CDR3 bases are TGTGCCAGCAGCTCGACTAGCGGGGGTCGAAGCTCCTACGAGCAGTACTTC. Translated, it gives CASSSTSGGRSSYEQYF. This rearrangement joins TRBV13 to TRBJ2-7, with 12 bases lining up with TRBD2. The CDR3 spans 17 residues. Trimming took 4 bases from V and 0 from J; bases not matched to a gene: 7. Germline-derived CDR1 and CDR2 are PRHDT and FYEKMQ (reference sequence).

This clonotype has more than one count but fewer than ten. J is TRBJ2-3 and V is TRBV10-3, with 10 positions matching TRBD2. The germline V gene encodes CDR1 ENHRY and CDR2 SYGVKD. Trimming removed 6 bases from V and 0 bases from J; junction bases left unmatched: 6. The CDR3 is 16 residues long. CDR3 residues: CAIRWTSGASTDTQYF. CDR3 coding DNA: TGTGCCATCAGGTGGACTAGCGGCGCTAGCACAGATACGCAGTATTTT.

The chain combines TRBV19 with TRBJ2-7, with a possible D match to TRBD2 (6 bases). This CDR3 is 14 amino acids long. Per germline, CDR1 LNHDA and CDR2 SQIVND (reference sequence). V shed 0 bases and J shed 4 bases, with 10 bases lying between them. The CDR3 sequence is CASSIDRGTYEQYF. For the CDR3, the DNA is TGTGCCAGTAGTATAGATCGGGGGACTTACGAGCAGTACTTC.

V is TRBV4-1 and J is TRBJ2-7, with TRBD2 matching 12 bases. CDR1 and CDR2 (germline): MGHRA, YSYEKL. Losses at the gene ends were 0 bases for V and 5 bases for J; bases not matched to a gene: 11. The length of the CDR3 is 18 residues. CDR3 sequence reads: CASSQDGPSGGAKNEQYF. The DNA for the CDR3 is TGCGCCAGCAGCCAAGACGGACCTAGCGGGGGGGCCAAGAACGAGCAGTACTTC.

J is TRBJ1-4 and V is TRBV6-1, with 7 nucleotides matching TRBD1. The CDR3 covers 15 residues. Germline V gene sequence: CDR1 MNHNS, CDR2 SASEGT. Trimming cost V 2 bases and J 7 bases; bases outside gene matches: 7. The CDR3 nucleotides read TGTGCCAGCAGTGAACAATGGGCAGGGGGTGAAAAACTGTTTTTT. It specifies CASSEQWAGGEKLFF.

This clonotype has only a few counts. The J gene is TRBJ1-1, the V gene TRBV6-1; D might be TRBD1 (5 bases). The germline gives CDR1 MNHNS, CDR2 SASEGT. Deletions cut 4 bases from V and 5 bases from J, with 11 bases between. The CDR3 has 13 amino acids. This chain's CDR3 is CASSAYRRTEAFF. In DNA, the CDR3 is TGTGCCAGCAGTGCCTACAGGAGGACTGAAGCTTTCTTT.

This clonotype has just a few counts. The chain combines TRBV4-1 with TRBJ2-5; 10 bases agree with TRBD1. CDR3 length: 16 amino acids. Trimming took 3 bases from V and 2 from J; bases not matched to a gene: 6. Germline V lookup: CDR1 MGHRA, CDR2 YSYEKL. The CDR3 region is CASSQTGGRGQETQYF. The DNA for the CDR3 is TGCGCCAGCAGCCAGACAGGGGGCAGGGGGCAAGAGACCCAGTACTTC.

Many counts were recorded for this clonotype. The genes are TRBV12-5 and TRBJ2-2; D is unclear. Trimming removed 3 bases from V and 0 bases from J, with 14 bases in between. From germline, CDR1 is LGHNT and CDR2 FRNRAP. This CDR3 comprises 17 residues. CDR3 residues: CASGFPTDGPNTGELFF. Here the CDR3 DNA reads TGTGCTAGTGGTTTCCCCACGGACGGACCGAACACCGGGGAGCTGTTTTTT. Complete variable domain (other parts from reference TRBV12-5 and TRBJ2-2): DARVTQTPRHKVTEMGQEVTMRCQPILGHNTVFWYRQTMMQGLELLAYFRNRAPLDDSGMPKDRFSAEMPDATLATLKIQPSEPRDSAVYFCASGFPTDGPNTGELFFGEGSRLTVL.